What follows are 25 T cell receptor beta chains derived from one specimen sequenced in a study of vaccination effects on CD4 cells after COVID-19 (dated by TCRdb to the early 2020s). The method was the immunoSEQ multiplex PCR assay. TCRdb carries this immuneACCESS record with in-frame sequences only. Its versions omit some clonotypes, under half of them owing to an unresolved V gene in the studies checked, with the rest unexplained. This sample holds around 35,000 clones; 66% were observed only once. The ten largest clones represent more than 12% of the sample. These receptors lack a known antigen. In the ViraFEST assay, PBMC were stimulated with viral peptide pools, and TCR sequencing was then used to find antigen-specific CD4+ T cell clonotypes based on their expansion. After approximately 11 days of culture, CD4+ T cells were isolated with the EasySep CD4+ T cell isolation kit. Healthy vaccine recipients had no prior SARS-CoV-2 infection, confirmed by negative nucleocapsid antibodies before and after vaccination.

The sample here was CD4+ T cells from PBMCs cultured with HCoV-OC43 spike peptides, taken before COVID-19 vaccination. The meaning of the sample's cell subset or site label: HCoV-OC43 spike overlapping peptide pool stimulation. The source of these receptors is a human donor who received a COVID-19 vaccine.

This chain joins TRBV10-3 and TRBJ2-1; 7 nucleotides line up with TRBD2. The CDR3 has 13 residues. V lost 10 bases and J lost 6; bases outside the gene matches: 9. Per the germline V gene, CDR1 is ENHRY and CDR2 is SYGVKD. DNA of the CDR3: TGTGCCAGCCGGGACTCGGGGGGCAATGAGCAGTTCTTC. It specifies CASRDSGGNEQFF.

CDR3 nucleotides: TGCGCCAGCAGCTTGGGGTCCTTCAAGTTTGAAAAACTGTTTTTT. Translation: CASSLGSFKFEKLFF. J is TRBJ1-4 and V is TRBV5-1; D call uncertain. Germline V gene sequence: CDR1 SGHRS, CDR2 YFSETQ. The V end was cut by 0 bases, the J end by 7 bases, with 13 bases between. The CDR3 covers 15 residues. Based on the CDR3 plus reference TRBV5-1 and TRBJ1-4, the full variable domain is KAGVTQTPRYLIKTRGQQVTLSCSPISGHRSVSWYQQTPGQGLQFLFEYFSETQRNKGNFPGRFSGRQFSNSRSEMNVSTLELGDSALYLCASSLGSFKFEKLFFGSGTQLSVL.

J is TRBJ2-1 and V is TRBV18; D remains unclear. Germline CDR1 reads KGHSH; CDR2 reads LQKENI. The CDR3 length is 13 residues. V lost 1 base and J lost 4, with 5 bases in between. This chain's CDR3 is CASSPQGYNEQFF. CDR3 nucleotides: TGTGCCAGCTCACCACAAGGTTACAATGAGCAGTTCTTC.

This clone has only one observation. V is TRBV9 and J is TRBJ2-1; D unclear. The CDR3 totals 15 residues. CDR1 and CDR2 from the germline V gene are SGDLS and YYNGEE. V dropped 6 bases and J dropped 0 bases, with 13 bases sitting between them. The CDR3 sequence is CASTTDPNSYNEQFF. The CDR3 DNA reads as TGTGCCAGCACCACGGACCCAAACTCCTACAATGAGCAGTTCTTC.

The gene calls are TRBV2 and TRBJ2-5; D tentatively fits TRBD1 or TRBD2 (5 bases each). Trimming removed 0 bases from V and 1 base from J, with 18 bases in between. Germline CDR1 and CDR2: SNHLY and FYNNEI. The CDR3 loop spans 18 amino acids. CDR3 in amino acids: CASSEALGRAWGQETQYF. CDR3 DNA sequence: TGTGCCAGCAGTGAAGCGCTGGGGCGGGCCTGGGGCCAAGAGACCCAGTACTTC.

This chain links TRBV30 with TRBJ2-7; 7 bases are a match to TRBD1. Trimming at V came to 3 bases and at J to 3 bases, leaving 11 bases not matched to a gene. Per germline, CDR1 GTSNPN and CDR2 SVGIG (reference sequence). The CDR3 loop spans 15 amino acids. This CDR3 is CAWRVVDRVNYEQYF. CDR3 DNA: TGTGCCTGGAGAGTGGTTGACAGGGTTAACTACGAGCAGTACTTC.

The CDR3 loop is CASTPTGPYEQYF. The CDR3 DNA reads TGCGCCAGCACCCCGACAGGGCCCTACGAGCAGTACTTC. V gene TRBV23-1 combines with J gene TRBJ2-7; 7 bases are shared with TRBD1. TRBV23-1 is an ORF; its function is uncertain. CDR3 length equals 13 residues. V shed 7 bases, J shed 2 bases, and the junction held 5 bases outside the gene matches.

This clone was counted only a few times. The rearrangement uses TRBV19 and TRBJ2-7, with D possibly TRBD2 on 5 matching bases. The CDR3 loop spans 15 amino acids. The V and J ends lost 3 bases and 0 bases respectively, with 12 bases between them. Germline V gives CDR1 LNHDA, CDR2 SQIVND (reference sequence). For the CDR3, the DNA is TGTGCCAGTAGTATGGTAGCGATGAGCTCCTACGAGCAGTACTTC. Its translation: CASSMVAMSSYEQYF.

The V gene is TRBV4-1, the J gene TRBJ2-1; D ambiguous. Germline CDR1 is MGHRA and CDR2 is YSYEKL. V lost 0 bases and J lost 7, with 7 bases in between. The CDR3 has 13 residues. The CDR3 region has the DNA TGCGCCAGCAGCCAAGATTTTACTAATGAGCAGTTCTTC. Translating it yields CASSQDFTNEQFF.

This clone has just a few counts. CDR3 nucleotide sequence: TGTGCCAGCGCCAGGGGTTGGACTAATGAAAAACTGTTTTTT. Its translation is CASARGWTNEKLFF. J is TRBJ1-4 and V is TRBV6-5; the D gene is possibly TRBD1 (6 bases). Trimming took 8 bases from V and 2 from J, leaving 12 bases between them. This CDR3 comprises 14 residues. Germline lookup yields CDR1 MNHEY and CDR2 SVGAGI.

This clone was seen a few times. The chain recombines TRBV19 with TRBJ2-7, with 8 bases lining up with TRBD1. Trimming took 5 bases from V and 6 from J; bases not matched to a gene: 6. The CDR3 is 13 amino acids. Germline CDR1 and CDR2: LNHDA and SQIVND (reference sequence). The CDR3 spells CASSSQGAGEQYF. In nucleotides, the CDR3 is TGTGCCAGTAGTTCCCAGGGGGCAGGCGAGCAGTACTTC.

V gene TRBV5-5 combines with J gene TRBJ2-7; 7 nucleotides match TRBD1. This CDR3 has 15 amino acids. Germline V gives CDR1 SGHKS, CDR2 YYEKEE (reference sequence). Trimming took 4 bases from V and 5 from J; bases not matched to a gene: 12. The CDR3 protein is CASSPFPRGRHEQYF. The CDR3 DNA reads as TGTGCCAGCAGCCCCTTTCCGAGGGGGCGGCACGAGCAGTACTTC. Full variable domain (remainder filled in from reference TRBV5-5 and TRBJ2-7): DAGVTQSPTHLIKTRGQQVTLRCSPISGHKSVSWYQQVLGQGPQFIFQYYEKEERGRGNFPDRFSARQFPNYSSELNVNALLLGDSALYLCASSPFPRGRHEQYFGPGTRLTVT.

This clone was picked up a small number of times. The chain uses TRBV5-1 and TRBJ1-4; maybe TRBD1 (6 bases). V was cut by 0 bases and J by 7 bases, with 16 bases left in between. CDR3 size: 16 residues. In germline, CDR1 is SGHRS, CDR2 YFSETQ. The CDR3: CASSLGWGTMGEKLFF. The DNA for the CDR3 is TGCGCCAGCAGCTTGGGATGGGGGACAATGGGTGAAAAACTGTTTTTT.

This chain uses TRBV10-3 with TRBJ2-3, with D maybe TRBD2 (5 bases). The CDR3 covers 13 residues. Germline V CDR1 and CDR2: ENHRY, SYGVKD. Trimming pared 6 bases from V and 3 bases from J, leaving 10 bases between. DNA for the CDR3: TGTGCCATCAGAGCAAGAGGGACAGATACGCAGTATTTT. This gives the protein CAIRARGTDTQYF.

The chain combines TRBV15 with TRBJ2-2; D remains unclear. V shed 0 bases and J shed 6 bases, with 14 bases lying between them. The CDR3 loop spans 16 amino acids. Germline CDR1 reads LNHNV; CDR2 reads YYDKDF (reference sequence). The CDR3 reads CATSRDLSLVPGELFF. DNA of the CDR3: TGTGCCACCAGCAGAGATCTCTCCCTCGTTCCCGGGGAGCTGTTTTTT.

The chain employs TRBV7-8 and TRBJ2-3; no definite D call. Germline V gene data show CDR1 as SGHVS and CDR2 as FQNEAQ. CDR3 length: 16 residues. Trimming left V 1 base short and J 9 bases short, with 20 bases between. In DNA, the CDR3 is TGTGCCAGCAGCTTAGTTGGCCCAAATGTGAGAATGACGCAGTATTTT. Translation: CASSLVGPNVRMTQYF.

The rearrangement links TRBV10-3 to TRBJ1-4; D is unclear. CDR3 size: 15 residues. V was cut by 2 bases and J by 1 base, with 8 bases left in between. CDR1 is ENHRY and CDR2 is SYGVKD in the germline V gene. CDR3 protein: CAISEGEGTNEKLFF. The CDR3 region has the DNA TGTGCCATCAGTGAGGGAGAGGGAACTAATGAAAAACTGTTTTTT.

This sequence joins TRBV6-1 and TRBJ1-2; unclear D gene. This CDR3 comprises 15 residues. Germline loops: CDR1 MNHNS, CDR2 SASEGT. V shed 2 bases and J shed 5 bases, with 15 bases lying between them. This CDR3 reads CASSEYGMEPYGYTF. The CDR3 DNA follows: TGTGCCAGCAGTGAATATGGGATGGAACCTTATGGCTACACCTTC.

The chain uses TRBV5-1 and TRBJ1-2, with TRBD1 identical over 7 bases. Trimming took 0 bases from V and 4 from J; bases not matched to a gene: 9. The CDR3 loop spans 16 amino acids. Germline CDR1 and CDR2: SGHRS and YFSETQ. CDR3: CASSLAPSGTVYGYTF. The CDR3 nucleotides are TGCGCCAGCAGCTTGGCTCCTTCCGGGACAGTCTATGGCTACACCTTC.

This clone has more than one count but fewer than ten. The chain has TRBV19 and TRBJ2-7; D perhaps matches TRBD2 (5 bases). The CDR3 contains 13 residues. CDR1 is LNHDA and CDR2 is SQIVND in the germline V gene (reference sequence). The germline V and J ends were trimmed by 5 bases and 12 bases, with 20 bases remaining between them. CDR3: CASSDRRTSILYF. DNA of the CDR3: TGTGCCAGTAGTGATAGGAGGACCTCCATTTTGTACTTC.

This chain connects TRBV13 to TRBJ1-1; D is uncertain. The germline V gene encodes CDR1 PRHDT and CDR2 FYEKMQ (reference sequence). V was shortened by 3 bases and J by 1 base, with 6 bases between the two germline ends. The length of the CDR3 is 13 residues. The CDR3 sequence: CASSFRANTEAFF. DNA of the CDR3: TGTGCCAGCAGCTTCCGGGCGAACACTGAAGCTTTCTTT.

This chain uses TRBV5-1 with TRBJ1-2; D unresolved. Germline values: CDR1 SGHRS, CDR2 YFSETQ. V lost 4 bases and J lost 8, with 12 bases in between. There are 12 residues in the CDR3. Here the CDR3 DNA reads TGCGCCAGCAGCCCCGACGGGCTCGGCTACACCTTC. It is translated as CASSPDGLGYTF. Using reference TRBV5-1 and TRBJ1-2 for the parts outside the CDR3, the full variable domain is KAGVTQTPRYLIKTRGQQVTLSCSPISGHRSVSWYQQTPGQGLQFLFEYFSETQRNKGNFPGRFSGRQFSNSRSEMNVSTLELGDSALYLCASSPDGLGYTFGSGTRLTVV.

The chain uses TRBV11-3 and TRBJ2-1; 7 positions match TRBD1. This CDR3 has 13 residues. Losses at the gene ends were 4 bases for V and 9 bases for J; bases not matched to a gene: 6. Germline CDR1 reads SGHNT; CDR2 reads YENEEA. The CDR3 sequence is CASSSEWDSEQFF. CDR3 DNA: TGTGCCAGCAGCTCAGAATGGGACAGTGAGCAGTTCTTC.

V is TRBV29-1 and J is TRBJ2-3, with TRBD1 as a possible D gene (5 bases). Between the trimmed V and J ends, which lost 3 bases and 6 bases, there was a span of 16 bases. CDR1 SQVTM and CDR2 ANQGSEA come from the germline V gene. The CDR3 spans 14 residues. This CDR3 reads CSVDSFQGADTQYF. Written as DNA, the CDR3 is TGCAGCGTTGATAGTTTCCAGGGCGCGGATACGCAGTATTTT.

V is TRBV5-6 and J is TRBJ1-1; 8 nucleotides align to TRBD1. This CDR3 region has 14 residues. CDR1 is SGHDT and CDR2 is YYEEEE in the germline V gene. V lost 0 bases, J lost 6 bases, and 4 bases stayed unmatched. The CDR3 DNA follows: TGTGCCAGCAGCTTGGTGCAGGGGGCATCTGAAGCTTTCTTT. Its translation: CASSLVQGASEAFF.